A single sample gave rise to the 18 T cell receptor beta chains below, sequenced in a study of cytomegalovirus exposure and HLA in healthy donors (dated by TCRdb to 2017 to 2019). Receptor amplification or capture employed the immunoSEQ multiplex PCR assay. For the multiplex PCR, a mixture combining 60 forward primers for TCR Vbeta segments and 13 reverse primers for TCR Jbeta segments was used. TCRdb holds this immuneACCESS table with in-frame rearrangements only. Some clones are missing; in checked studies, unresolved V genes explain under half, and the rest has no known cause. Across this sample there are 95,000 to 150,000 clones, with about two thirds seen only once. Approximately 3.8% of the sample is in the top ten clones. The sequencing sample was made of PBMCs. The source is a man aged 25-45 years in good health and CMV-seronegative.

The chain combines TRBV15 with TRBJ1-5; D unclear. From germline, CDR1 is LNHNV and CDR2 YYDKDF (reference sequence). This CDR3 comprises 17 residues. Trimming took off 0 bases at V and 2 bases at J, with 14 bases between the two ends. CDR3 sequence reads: CATSRDLRGLGNQPQHF. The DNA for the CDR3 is TGTGCCACCAGCAGAGATCTACGGGGATTGGGCAATCAGCCCCAGCATTTT.

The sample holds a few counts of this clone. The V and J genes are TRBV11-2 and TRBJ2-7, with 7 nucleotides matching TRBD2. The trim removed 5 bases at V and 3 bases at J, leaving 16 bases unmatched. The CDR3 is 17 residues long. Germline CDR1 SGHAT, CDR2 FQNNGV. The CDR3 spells CASSPPSGAGPIYEQYF. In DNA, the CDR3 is TGTGCCAGCAGCCCTCCGTCCGGAGCGGGGCCGATCTACGAGCAGTACTTC.

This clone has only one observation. For the CDR3, the DNA is TGCGCCAGCAGCCAAGTATTCCCGGGAATGGAGACCCAGTACTTC. Translated: CASSQVFPGMETQYF. The V and J genes are TRBV4-1 and TRBJ2-5; tentatively, D is TRBD2 (5 bases). The CDR3 sequence is 15 residues long. The germline gives CDR1 MGHRA, CDR2 YSYEKL. V was pared by 1 base and J by 5 bases, with 14 bases between.

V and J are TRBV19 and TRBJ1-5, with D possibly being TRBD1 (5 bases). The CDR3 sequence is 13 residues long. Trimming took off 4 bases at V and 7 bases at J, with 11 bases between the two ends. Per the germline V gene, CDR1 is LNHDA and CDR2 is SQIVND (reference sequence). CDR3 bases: TGTGCCAGTAGTACAGGGCCTACGCAGCCCCAGCATTTT. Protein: CASSTGPTQPQHF. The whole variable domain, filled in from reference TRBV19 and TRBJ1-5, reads DGGITQSPKYLFRKEGQNVTLSCEQNLNHDAMYWYRQDPGQGLRLIYYSQIVNDFQKGDIAEGYSVSREKKESFPLTVTSAQKNPTAFYLCASSTGPTQPQHFGDGTRLSIL.

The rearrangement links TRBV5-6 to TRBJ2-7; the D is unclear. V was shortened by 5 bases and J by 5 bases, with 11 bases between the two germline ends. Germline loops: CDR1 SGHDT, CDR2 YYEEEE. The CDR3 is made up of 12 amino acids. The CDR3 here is CASSRRVHEQYF. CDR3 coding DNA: TGTGCCAGCAGTCGTCGGGTACACGAGCAGTACTTC.

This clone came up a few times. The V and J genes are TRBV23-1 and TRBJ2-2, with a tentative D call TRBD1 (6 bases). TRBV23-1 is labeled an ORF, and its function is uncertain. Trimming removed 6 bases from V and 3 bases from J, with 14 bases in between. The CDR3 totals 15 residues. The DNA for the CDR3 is TGCGCCAGCAGCCAGGACAGACTACACACCGGGGAGCTGTTTTTT. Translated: CASSQDRLHTGELFF.

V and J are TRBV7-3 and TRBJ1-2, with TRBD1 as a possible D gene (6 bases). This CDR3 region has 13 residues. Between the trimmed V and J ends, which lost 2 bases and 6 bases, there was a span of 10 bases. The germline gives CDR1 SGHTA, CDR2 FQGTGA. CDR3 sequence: CASSLGSGDGYTF. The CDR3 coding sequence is TGTGCCAGCAGCTTAGGCTCAGGGGATGGCTACACCTTC.

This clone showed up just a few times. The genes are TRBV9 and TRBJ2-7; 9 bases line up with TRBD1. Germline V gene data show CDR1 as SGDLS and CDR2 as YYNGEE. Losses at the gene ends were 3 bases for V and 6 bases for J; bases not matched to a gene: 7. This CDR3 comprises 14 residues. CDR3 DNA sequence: TGTGCCAGCAGCGGAGTACAGGGGGCCAGCGAGCAGTACTTC. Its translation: CASSGVQGASEQYF. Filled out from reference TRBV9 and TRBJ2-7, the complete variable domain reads DSGVTQTPKHLITATGQRVTLRCSPRSGDLSVYWYQQSLDQGLQFLIQYYNGEERAKGNILERFSAQQFPDLHSELNLSSLELGDSALYFCASSGVQGASEQYFGPGTRLTVT.

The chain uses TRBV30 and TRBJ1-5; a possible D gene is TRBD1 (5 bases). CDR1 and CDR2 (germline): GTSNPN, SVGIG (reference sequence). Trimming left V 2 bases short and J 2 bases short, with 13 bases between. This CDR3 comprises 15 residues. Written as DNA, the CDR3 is TGTGCCTGGAGTTTGGTGGGGGGGGGCAATCAGCCCCAGCATTTT. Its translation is CAWSLVGGGNQPQHF. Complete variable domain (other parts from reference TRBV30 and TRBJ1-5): SQTIHQWPATLVQPVGSPLSLECTVEGTSNPNLYWYRQAAGRGLQLLFYSVGIGQISSEVPQNLSASRPQDRQFILSSKKLLLSDSGFYLCAWSLVGGGNQPQHFGDGTRLSIL.

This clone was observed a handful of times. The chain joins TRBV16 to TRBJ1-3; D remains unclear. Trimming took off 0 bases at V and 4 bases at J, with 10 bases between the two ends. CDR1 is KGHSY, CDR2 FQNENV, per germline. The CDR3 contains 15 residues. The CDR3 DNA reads TGTGCCAGCAGCCAATCGAGTGTATCCGGAAACACCATATATTTT. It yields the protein CASSQSSVSGNTIYF.

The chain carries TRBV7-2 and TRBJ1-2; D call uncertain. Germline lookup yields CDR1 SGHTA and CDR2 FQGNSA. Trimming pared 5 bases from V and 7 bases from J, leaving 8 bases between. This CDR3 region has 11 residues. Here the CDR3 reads CASSPRAGYTF. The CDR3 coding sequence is TGTGCCAGCAGCCCGAGGGCTGGCTACACCTTC.

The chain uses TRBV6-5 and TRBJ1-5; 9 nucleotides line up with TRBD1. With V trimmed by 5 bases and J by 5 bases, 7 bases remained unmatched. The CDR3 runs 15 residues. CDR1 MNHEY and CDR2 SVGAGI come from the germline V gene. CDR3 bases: TGTGCCAGCAGTCCGGACAGGGGTTTATATCAGCCCCAGCATTTT. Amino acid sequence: CASSPDRGLYQPQHF.

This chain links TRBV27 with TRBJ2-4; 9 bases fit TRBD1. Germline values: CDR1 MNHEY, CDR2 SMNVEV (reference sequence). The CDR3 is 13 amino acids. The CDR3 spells CADRGQGKNIQYF. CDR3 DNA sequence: TGTGCAGATAGGGGACAGGGAAAAAACATTCAGTACTTC.

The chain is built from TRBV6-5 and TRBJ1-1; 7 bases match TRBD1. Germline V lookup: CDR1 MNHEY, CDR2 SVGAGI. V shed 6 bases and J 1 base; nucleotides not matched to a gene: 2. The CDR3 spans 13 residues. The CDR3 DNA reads TGTGCCAGCAGGGACAGGAGGAACACTGAAGCTTTCTTT. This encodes CASRDRRNTEAFF.

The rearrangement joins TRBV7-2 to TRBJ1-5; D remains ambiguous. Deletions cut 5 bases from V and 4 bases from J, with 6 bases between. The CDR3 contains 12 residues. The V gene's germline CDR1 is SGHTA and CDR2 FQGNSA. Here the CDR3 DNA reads TGTGCCAGCAGCGAGAGAAATCAGCCCCAGCATTTT. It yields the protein CASSERNQPQHF.

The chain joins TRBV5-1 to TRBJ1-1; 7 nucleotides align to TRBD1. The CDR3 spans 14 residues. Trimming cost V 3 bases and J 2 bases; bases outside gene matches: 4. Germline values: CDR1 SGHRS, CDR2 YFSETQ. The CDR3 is CASSWGTANTEAFF. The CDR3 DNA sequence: TGCGCCAGCAGCTGGGGGACAGCCAACACTGAAGCTTTCTTT.

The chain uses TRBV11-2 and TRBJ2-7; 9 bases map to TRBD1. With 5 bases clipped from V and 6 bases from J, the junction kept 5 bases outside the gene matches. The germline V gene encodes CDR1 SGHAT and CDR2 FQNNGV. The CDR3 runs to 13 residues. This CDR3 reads CASSRDREGEQYF. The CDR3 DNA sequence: TGTGCCAGCAGCCGGGACAGGGAGGGCGAGCAGTACTTC. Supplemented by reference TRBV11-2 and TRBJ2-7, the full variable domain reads EAGVAQSPRYKIIEKRQSVAFWCNPISGHATLYWYQQILGQGPKLLIQFQNNGVVDDSQLPKDRFSAERLKGVDSTLKIQPAKLEDSAVYLCASSRDREGEQYFGPGTRLTVT.

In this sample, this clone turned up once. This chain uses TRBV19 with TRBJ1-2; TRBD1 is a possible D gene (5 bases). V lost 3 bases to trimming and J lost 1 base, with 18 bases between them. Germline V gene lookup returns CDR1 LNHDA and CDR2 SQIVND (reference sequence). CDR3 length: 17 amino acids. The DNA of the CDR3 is TGTGCCAGTAGTATCCGGGGGGAGGACGCCGGTAACTATGGCTACACCTTC. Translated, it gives CASSIRGEDAGNYGYTF. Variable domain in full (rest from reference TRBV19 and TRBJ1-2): DGGITQSPKYLFRKEGQNVTLSCEQNLNHDAMYWYRQDPGQGLRLIYYSQIVNDFQKGDIAEGYSVSREKKESFPLTVTSAQKNPTAFYLCASSIRGEDAGNYGYTFGSGTRLTVV.